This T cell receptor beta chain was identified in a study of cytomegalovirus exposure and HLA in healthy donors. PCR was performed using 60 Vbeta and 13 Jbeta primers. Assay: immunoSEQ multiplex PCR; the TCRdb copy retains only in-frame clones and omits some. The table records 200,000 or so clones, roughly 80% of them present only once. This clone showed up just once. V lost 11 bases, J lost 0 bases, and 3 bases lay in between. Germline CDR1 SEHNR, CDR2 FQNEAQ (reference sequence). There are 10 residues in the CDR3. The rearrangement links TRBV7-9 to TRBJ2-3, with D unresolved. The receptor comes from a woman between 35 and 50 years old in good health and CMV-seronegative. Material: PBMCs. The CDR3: CALSTDTQYF. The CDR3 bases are TGTGCCTTAAGCACAGATACGCAGTATTTT. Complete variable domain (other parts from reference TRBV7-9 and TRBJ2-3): DTGVSQNPRHKITKRGQNVTFRCDPISEHNRLYWYRQTLGQGPEFLTYFQNEAQLEKSRLLSDRFSAERPKGSFSTLEIQRTEQGDSAMYLCALSTDTQYFGPGTRLTVL.